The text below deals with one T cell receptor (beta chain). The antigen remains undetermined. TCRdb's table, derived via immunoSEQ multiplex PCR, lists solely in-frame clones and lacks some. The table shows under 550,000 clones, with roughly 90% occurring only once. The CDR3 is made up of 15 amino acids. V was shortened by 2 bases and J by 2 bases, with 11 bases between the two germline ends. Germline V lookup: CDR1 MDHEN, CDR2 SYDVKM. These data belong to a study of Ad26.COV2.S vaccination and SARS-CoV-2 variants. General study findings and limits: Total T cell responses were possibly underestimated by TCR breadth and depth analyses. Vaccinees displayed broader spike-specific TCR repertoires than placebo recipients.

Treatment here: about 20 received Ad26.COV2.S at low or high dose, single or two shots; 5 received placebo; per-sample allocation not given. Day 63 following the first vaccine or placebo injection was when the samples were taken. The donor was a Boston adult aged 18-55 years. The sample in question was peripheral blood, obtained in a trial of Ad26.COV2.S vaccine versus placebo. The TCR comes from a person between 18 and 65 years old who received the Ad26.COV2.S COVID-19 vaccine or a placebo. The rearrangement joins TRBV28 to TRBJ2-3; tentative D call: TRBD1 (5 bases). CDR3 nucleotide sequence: TGTGCCAGCAGTTTAAGGCAGGGATTCACAGATACGCAGTATTTT. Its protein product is CASSLRQGFTDTQYF.